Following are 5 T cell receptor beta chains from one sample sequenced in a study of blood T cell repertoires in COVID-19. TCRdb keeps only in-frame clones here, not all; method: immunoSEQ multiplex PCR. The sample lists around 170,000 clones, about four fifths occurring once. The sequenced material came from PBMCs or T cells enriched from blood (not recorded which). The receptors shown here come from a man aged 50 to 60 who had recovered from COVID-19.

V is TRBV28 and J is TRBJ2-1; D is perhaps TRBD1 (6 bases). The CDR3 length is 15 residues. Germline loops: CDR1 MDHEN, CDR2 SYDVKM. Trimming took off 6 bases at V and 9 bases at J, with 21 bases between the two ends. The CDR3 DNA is TGTGCCAGCAGCCCCCACTCAGCAGGGGCAGGTGAGCAGTTCTTC. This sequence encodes CASSPHSAGAGEQFF.

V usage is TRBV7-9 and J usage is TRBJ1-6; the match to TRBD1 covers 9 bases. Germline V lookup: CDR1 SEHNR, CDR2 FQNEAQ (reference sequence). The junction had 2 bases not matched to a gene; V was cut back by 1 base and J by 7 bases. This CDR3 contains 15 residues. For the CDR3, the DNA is TGTGCCAGCAGCTTAGTGGGACAGGGAAATTCACCCCTCCACTTT. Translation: CASSLVGQGNSPLHF.

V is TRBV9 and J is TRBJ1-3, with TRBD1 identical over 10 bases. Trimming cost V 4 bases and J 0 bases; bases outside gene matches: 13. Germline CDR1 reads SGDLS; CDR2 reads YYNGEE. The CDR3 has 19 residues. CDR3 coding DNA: TGTGCCAGCAGCCCGGGACAGGGGATGGCTGGCATCTCTGGAAACACCATATATTTT. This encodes CASSPGQGMAGISGNTIYF.

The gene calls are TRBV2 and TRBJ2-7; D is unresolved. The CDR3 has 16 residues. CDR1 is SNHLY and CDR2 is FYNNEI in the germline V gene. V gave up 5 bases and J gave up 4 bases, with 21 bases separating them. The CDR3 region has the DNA TGTGCCAGCAGTCCATACCCCTATTTAATATATTACGAGCAGTACTTC. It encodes CASSPYPYLIYYEQYF.

CDR3 sequence: CASSLGPTLQETQYF. In DNA form, the CDR3 reads TGTGCCAGCAGCTTAGGGCCGACGCTTCAAGAGACCCAGTACTTC. The chain is built from TRBV7-3 and TRBJ2-5; D gene uncertain. Trimming left V 2 bases short and J 2 bases short, with 12 bases between. CDR1 and CDR2 from the germline V gene are SGHTA and FQGTGA. This CDR3 is 15 amino acids long.